This T cell receptor beta chain was obtained from a study of blood T cell repertoires in COVID-19. Looking at the study overall: There were acute and convalescent COVID-19 samples, and they came from the United States, Italy and Spain. The analysed material was cDNA or gDNA that came from T cells, B-cell-depleted T cells, or PBMCs.

Original analysis: Cell counts per sample came from amplifying reference gene primers. Produced via immunoSEQ multiplex PCR; TCRdb's table is partial and in-frame only. V and J calls and clone size come straight from that table; D and trimming were deduced from the DNA. The table records some 45,000 clones, 60% to 80% of them present only once. The receptor was isolated from a man between 65 and 79 years old with acute or convalescent COVID-19. Sequences were obtained from peripheral blood.

The CDR3 DNA reads as TGTGCCAGCAGTTACTGGCTAGCGGGGGGGCTCTCCTACGAGCAGTACTTC. Translating gives CASSYWLAGGLSYEQYF. V and J are TRBV6-2 or TRBV6-3 and TRBJ2-7; 12 bases agree with TRBD2. Germline loops: CDR1 MNHEY, CDR2 SVGEGT. V trimming: 1 base; J trimming: 0 bases; junction bases outside the gene matches: 4. The CDR3 is 17 amino acids.